Listed below are T cell receptor beta chains from one sample, sequenced in a study of cytomegalovirus exposure and HLA in healthy donors. Sequencing used immunoSEQ multiplex PCR; TCRdb keeps in-frame clones, though not all of them. The sample gives roughly 65,000 clones, roughly 94% of which show up once; about 4.5% is in the top ten. The material sequenced was PBMCs. The receptors stem from a man younger than 35 in good health and CMV-seropositive. The CDR3 runs from the conserved cysteine through the conserved F or W. Fields, in order: D gene, clone size, V gene, J gene, CDR3 protein, CDR3 DNA. The D gene is left open where the match is weak. Size is omitted from some rows. Given values are once, few, many or a class for expanded clones.

D gene: .
clone size: .
V gene: TRBV28
J gene: TRBJ1-2
CDR3 protein: CASSLVAGGDGYTF
CDR3 DNA: TGTGCCAGCAGTTTAGTTGCAGGCGGGGATGGCTACACCTTC

D gene: TRBD1
clone size: .
V gene: TRBV19
J gene: TRBJ1-2
CDR3 protein: CASRPGTGYDGYTF
CDR3 DNA: TGTGCCAGCCGTCCCGGGACAGGGTACGATGGCTACACCTTC

D gene: .
clone size: .
V gene: TRBV29-1
J gene: TRBJ2-7
CDR3 protein: CSVETETYEQYF
CDR3 DNA: TGCAGCGTTGAGACTGAAACCTACGAGCAGTACTTC

D gene: TRBD2
clone size: .
V gene: TRBV27
J gene: TRBJ2-7
CDR3 protein: CASSLGTSGRLDEQYF
CDR3 DNA: TGTGCCAGCAGTTTGGGAACTAGCGGGAGACTGGACGAGCAGTACTTC

D gene: TRBD1
clone size: .
V gene: TRBV6-1
J gene: TRBJ2-7
CDR3 protein: CASNRDRAYEQYF
CDR3 DNA: TGTGCCAGCAACCGGGACAGAGCCTACGAGCAGTACTTC

D gene: TRBD1
clone size: .
V gene: TRBV15
J gene: TRBJ2-7
CDR3 protein: CATSSRTGAGEQYF
CDR3 DNA: TGTGCCACCAGCAGTAGGACAGGGGCGGGCGAGCAGTACTTC

D gene: .
clone size: .
V gene: TRBV30
J gene: TRBJ2-7
CDR3 protein: CAWSKVRVYEQYF
CDR3 DNA: TGTGCCTGGAGTAAAGTCAGGGTATACGAGCAGTACTTC

D gene: TRBD1
clone size: .
V gene: TRBV7-2
J gene: TRBJ1-5
CDR3 protein: CASRRDSGQPQHF
CDR3 DNA: TGTGCCAGCAGAAGGGACAGTGGTCAGCCCCAGCATTTT

D gene: TRBD1
clone size: .
V gene: TRBV5-4
J gene: TRBJ2-3
CDR3 protein: CASSPKSTGGAADTQYF
CDR3 DNA: TGTGCCAGCAGCCCGAAATCGACAGGGGGCGCGGCAGATACGCAGTATTTT

D gene: .
clone size: once
V gene: TRBV10-1
J gene: TRBJ1-5
CDR3 protein: CARTACGEYSNQPQHF
CDR3 DNA: TGCGCCAGGACCGCCTGCGGGGAATATAGCAATCAGCCCCAGCATTTT

D gene: .
clone size: .
V gene: TRBV11-1
J gene: TRBJ2-5
CDR3 protein: CASSLGTGQETQYF
CDR3 DNA: TGTGCCAGCAGCTTAGGCACAGGTCAAGAGACCCAGTACTTC

D gene: TRBD1
clone size: .
V gene: TRBV5-4
J gene: TRBJ1-1
CDR3 protein: CASSRSLTGAIEAFF
CDR3 DNA: TGTGCCAGCAGCAGATCCCTAACAGGGGCTATCGAAGCTTTCTTT

D gene: TRBD2
clone size: few
V gene: TRBV7-3
J gene: TRBJ2-1
CDR3 protein: CASSSLAGGNNEQFF
CDR3 DNA: TGTGCCAGCAGCTCACTAGCGGGCGGAAACAATGAGCAGTTCTTC

D gene: .
clone size: .
V gene: TRBV4-1
J gene: TRBJ2-7
CDR3 protein: CASSQTGGAAYEQYF
CDR3 DNA: TGCGCCAGCAGCCAGACGGGTGGGGCTGCCTACGAGCAGTACTTC

D gene: TRBD2
clone size: once
V gene: TRBV28
J gene: TRBJ2-5
CDR3 protein: CASSHTGTSGSYASETQYF
CDR3 DNA: TGTGCCAGCAGTCACACCGGGACTAGCGGGAGTTACGCTTCAGAGACCCAGTACTTC

D gene: .
clone size: .
V gene: TRBV27
J gene: TRBJ2-1
CDR3 protein: CASSLRPPARHNSYNEQFF
CDR3 DNA: TGTGCCAGCAGTTTACGCCCCCCCGCCAGGCACAACTCCTACAATGAGCAGTTCTTC

D gene: .
clone size: .
V gene: TRBV10-3
J gene: TRBJ1-5
CDR3 protein: CAISDTGRLKNQPQHF
CDR3 DNA: TGTGCCATCAGTGATACGGGCCGACTAAAAAATCAGCCCCAGCATTTT

D gene: .
clone size: .
V gene: TRBV9
J gene: TRBJ2-7
CDR3 protein: CASSVDERYEQYF
CDR3 DNA: TGTGCCAGCAGCGTAGACGAGAGATACGAGCAGTACTTC

D gene: TRBD2
clone size: .
V gene: TRBV19
J gene: TRBJ2-7
CDR3 protein: CASSEPGLAGAEQYF
CDR3 DNA: TGTGCCAGTAGTGAACCGGGACTAGCGGGAGCCGAGCAGTACTTC

D gene: .
clone size: .
V gene: TRBV7-8
J gene: TRBJ1-1
CDR3 protein: CASSFSGNPEAFF
CDR3 DNA: TGTGCCAGCAGCTTCTCAGGGAACCCTGAAGCTTTCTTT

D gene: TRBD1
clone size: .
V gene: TRBV11-2
J gene: TRBJ1-1
CDR3 protein: CATSRPGQGRTEAFF
CDR3 DNA: TGTGCCACCTCCAGGCCCGGACAGGGCCGCACTGAAGCTTTCTTT

D gene: TRBD2
clone size: .
V gene: TRBV27
J gene: TRBJ2-2
CDR3 protein: CASSFGLAGSNTGELFF
CDR3 DNA: TGTGCCAGCAGTTTCGGACTAGCGGGTTCGAACACCGGGGAGCTGTTTTTT

D gene: TRBD1
clone size: .
V gene: TRBV5-1
J gene: TRBJ2-1
CDR3 protein: CASSLQGAAYNEQFF
CDR3 DNA: TGCGCCAGCAGCTTACAGGGGGCAGCCTACAATGAGCAGTTCTTC

D gene: .
clone size: once
V gene: TRBV30
J gene: TRBJ1-5
CDR3 protein: CAWSVGRGQPQHF
CDR3 DNA: TGTGCCTGGAGTGTCGGTAGGGGTCAGCCCCAGCATTTT

D gene: .
clone size: .
V gene: TRBV7-9
J gene: TRBJ2-7
CDR3 protein: CASSLDTYEQYF
CDR3 DNA: TGTGCCAGCAGCTTGGACACCTACGAGCAGTACTTC

D gene: .
clone size: .
V gene: TRBV27
J gene: TRBJ2-2
CDR3 protein: CASTHHQDTGELFF
CDR3 DNA: TGTGCCAGCACCCATCACCAGGACACCGGGGAGCTGTTTTTT

D gene: TRBD2
clone size: .
V gene: TRBV29-1
J gene: TRBJ2-5
CDR3 protein: CSGTPGLRQETQYF
CDR3 DNA: TGCAGCGGGACGCCGGGACTAAGACAAGAGACCCAGTACTTC

D gene: .
clone size: .
V gene: TRBV6-6
J gene: TRBJ1-6
CDR3 protein: CASSQTVNSPLHF
CDR3 DNA: TGTGCCAGCAGTCAGACAGTTAATTCACCCCTCCACTTT

D gene: TRBD1
clone size: .
V gene: TRBV5-1
J gene: TRBJ1-2
CDR3 protein: CASSHGQGADGYTF
CDR3 DNA: TGCGCCAGCAGCCACGGACAGGGGGCCGATGGCTACACCTTC

D gene: .
clone size: .
V gene: TRBV5-1
J gene: TRBJ2-1
CDR3 protein: CATREDINEQFF
CDR3 DNA: TGCGCCACAAGGGAGGACATCAATGAGCAGTTCTTC

D gene: TRBD2
clone size: .
V gene: TRBV4-3
J gene: TRBJ2-1
CDR3 protein: CASSQDLSSGGNEQFF
CDR3 DNA: TGCGCCAGCAGCCAAGATCTAAGCAGCGGGGGGAATGAGCAGTTCTTC

D gene: TRBD1
clone size: .
V gene: TRBV7-7
J gene: TRBJ2-5
CDR3 protein: CASSLGQKETQYF
CDR3 DNA: TGTGCTAGCAGCCTGGGACAGAAAGAGACCCAGTACTTC

D gene: TRBD1
clone size: .
V gene: TRBV4-1
J gene: TRBJ2-7
CDR3 protein: CASSQDRGIQQYF
CDR3 DNA: TGCGCCAGCAGCCAGGACAGGGGGATTCAGCAGTACTTC

D gene: .
clone size: .
V gene: TRBV7-2
J gene: TRBJ2-5
CDR3 protein: CASSLESWAQETQYF
CDR3 DNA: TGTGCCAGCAGCTTAGAGTCTTGGGCTCAAGAGACCCAGTACTTC

D gene: .
clone size: .
V gene: TRBV11-3
J gene: TRBJ2-5
CDR3 protein: CASSLEYVSQETQYF
CDR3 DNA: TGTGCCAGCAGCTTAGAATATGTCAGCCAAGAGACCCAGTACTTC

D gene: TRBD2
clone size: .
V gene: TRBV7-9
J gene: TRBJ2-1
CDR3 protein: CASSPTSGGAYNEQFF
CDR3 DNA: TGTGCCAGCAGCCCCACAAGCGGGGGGGCATACAATGAGCAGTTCTTC

D gene: TRBD1
clone size: .
V gene: TRBV6-5
J gene: TRBJ2-2
CDR3 protein: CASSSWTGANTGELFF
CDR3 DNA: TGTGCCAGCAGTTCCTGGACAGGGGCGAACACCGGGGAGCTGTTTTTT

D gene: TRBD1
clone size: .
V gene: TRBV11-2
J gene: TRBJ2-7
CDR3 protein: CASSLDPGGTYEQYF
CDR3 DNA: TGTGCCAGCAGCTTAGATCCAGGGGGCACATACGAGCAGTACTTC

D gene: .
clone size: .
V gene: TRBV18
J gene: TRBJ2-7
CDR3 protein: CASSPGPAGGRGSYEQYF
CDR3 DNA: TGTGCCAGCTCACCGGGTCCAGCGGGTGGGCGAGGATCCTACGAGCAGTACTTC

D gene: TRBD2
clone size: .
V gene: TRBV19
J gene: TRBJ2-2
CDR3 protein: CASTPLSGGVGTGELFF
CDR3 DNA: TGTGCCAGTACCCCCCTTAGCGGGGGCGTGGGCACCGGGGAGCTGTTTTTT

D gene: TRBD1
clone size: .
V gene: TRBV10-3
J gene: TRBJ2-1
CDR3 protein: CATRDSGSQRSYNEQFF
CDR3 DNA: TGTGCCACCAGGGACAGTGGATCCCAGAGGTCCTACAATGAGCAGTTCTTC

D gene: TRBD2
clone size: .
V gene: TRBV7-2
J gene: TRBJ2-7
CDR3 protein: CASSLTSGEIYEQYF
CDR3 DNA: TGTGCCAGCAGCTTAACCAGCGGGGAAATTTACGAGCAGTACTTC

D gene: .
clone size: .
V gene: TRBV6-5
J gene: TRBJ1-5
CDR3 protein: CASMRDQPQHF
CDR3 DNA: TGTGCCAGCATGAGGGATCAGCCCCAGCATTTT

D gene: .
clone size: .
V gene: TRBV11-3
J gene: TRBJ2-7
CDR3 protein: CASSLIRGGGTYEQYF
CDR3 DNA: TGTGCCAGCAGCTTAATTAGGGGAGGAGGGACCTACGAGCAGTACTTC

D gene: TRBD1
clone size: .
V gene: TRBV9
J gene: TRBJ2-7
CDR3 protein: CASSAGGMYEQYF
CDR3 DNA: TGTGCCAGCAGTGCAGGGGGCATGTACGAGCAGTACTTC

D gene: .
clone size: .
V gene: TRBV19
J gene: TRBJ1-4
CDR3 protein: CASSIAEGRNEKLFF
CDR3 DNA: TGTGCCAGTAGTATAGCGGAGGGGAGGAATGAAAAACTGTTTTTT

D gene: .
clone size: once
V gene: TRBV9
J gene: TRBJ2-7
CDR3 protein: CASSAGVLYEQYF
CDR3 DNA: TGTGCCAGCAGTGCAGGGGTTCTCTACGAGCAGTACTTC

D gene: TRBD1
clone size: once
V gene: TRBV19
J gene: TRBJ1-3
CDR3 protein: CASSQDRGPGNTIYF
CDR3 DNA: TGTGCCAGTAGTCAAGACAGGGGGCCTGGAAACACCATATATTTT